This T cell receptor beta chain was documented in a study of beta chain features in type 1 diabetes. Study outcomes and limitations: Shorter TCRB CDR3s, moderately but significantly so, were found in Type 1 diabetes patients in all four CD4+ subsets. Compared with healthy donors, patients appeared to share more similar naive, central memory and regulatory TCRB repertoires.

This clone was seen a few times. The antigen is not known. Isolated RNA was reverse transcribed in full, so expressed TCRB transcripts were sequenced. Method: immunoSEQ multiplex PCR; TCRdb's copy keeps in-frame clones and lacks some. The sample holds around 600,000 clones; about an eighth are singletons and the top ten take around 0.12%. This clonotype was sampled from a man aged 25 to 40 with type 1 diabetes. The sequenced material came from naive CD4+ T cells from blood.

This CDR3 reads CASSYRGSANEKLFF. The CDR3, as DNA: TGTGCCAGCTCCTACAGGGGTTCGGCTAATGAAAAACTGTTTTTT. This chain connects TRBV7-9 to TRBJ1-4; TRBD1 agrees at 7 bases. The V segment lost 8 bases and the J segment 3 bases; nucleotides outside the gene matches: 9. The V gene's germline CDR1 is SEHNR and CDR2 FQNEAQ (reference sequence). The CDR3 has 15 amino acids.